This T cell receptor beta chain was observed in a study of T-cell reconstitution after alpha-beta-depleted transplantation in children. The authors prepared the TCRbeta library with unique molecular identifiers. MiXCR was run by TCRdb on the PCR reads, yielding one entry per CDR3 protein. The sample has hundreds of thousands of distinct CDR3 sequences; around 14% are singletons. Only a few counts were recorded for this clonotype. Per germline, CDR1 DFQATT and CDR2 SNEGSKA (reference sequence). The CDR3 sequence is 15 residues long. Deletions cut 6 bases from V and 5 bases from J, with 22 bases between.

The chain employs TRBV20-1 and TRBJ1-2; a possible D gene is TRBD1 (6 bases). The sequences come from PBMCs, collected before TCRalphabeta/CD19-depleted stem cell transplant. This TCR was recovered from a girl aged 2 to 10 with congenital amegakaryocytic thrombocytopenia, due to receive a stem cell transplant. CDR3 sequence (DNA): TGCAGTGCCCCCAGAGAGTATAGGGACAAGTATGGCTACACCTTC. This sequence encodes CSAPREYRDKYGYTF.